The next 23 T cell receptor beta chains were all read from a single sample in a study of blood T cell repertoires in COVID-19. Sequencing used immunoSEQ multiplex PCR; TCRdb keeps in-frame clones, though not all of them. The table records 150,000 to 200,000 clones, around 87% of them present only once. Sequenced sample: peripheral blood. The source is a man in his forties with active or convalescent COVID-19.

The chain employs TRBV6-5 and TRBJ2-1; D remains ambiguous. V was pared by 1 base and J by 8 bases, with 3 bases between. CDR1 MNHEY and CDR2 SVGAGI come from the germline V gene. This CDR3 comprises 11 residues. The DNA of the CDR3 is TGTGCCAGCAGTTACTTATATGAGCAGTTCTTC. Translating gives CASSYLYEQFF.

The genes are TRBV5-8 and TRBJ1-4; D possibly corresponds to TRBD1 (5 bases). The CDR3 extends over 16 amino acids. V dropped 0 bases and J dropped 1 base, with 10 bases sitting between them. Germline lookup yields CDR1 SGHTS and CDR2 YDEGEE. Here the CDR3 DNA reads TGTGCCAGCAGCTTGGTAGGGGCTGGAACTAATGAAAAACTGTTTTTT. Translating gives CASSLVGAGTNEKLFF.

A word on this clone: A junction boundary mismatches the germline segment, possibly from a read error. This chain uses TRBV30 with TRBJ2-7; 8 bases fit TRBD1. This CDR3 has 14 amino acids. CDR1 is GTSNPN, CDR2 SVGIG, per germline (reference sequence). CDR3 sequence: CAWSLPDRGYAQYF. CDR3 in DNA: TGTGCCTGGAGTCTACCCGACAGGGGTTACGCGCAGTACTTC.

The J gene is TRBJ2-7, the V gene TRBV6-5; 10 nucleotides line up with TRBD1. Germline CDR1 reads MNHEY; CDR2 reads SVGAGI. V lost 5 bases, J lost 2 bases, and 3 bases stayed unmatched. The CDR3 totals 14 residues. The DNA of the CDR3 is TGTGCCAGCAGTAGGGACAGGGGAACCTACGAGCAGTACTTC. It is translated as CASSRDRGTYEQYF.

This chain joins TRBV19 and TRBJ2-5, with 8 bases matching TRBD2. The germline V gene has CDR1 LNHDA and CDR2 SQIVND (reference sequence). V gave up 5 bases and J gave up 7 bases; unmatched junction bases: 6. The CDR3 has 13 amino acids. The DNA for the CDR3 is TGTGCCAGTAGTCGGGAGGGCGGGGCGACCCAGTACTTC. Its protein product is CASSREGGATQYF.

This chain links TRBV6-5 with TRBJ2-5; 7 bases fit TRBD2. This CDR3 contains 15 residues. V dropped 5 bases and J dropped 1; count of bases not matched to a gene: 7. Germline loops: CDR1 MNHEY, CDR2 SVGAGI. The CDR3 DNA reads as TGTGCCAGCAGTCCCCGGGGGAGGGTCCAAGAGACCCAGTACTTC. The encoded protein is CASSPRGRVQETQYF.

The chain has TRBV6-5 and TRBJ1-5; D uncertain. Germline assignment: CDR1 MNHEY and CDR2 SVGAGI. This CDR3 has 13 residues. V was clipped by 3 bases and J by 5 bases, with 8 bases between them. The CDR3 nucleotides are TGTGCCAGCAGTTATATCCTCCATCAGCCCCAGCATTTT. Translation: CASSYILHQPQHF.

The chain carries TRBV9 and TRBJ2-1, with D possibly being TRBD2 (5 bases). Germline V gene lookup returns CDR1 SGDLS and CDR2 YYNGEE. The CDR3 is made up of 14 amino acids. Trimming left V 4 bases short and J 6 bases short, with 14 bases between. For the CDR3, the DNA is TGTGCCAGCAGCCTTTCCCCGGGGAGCAATGAGCAGTTCTTC. It translates to CASSLSPGSNEQFF.

This chain links TRBV21-1 with TRBJ2-3; no check of the table's D call, TRBD1, against the DNA was made. TRBV21-1 is designated a pseudogene. This CDR3 has 16 amino acids. The CDR3 reads CASSKGKGGCTDTQYF. The CDR3 region has the DNA TGTGCCAGCAGCAAAGGCAAAGGGGGCTGTACAGATACGCAGTATTTT.

This clone was detected once. V gene TRBV4-3 combines with J gene TRBJ1-2, with D possibly matching TRBD1 (5 bases). With 3 bases removed from V and 2 bases from J, the gap between germline ends came to 19 bases. Germline V gene data show CDR1 as LGHNA and CDR2 as YSLEER. The CDR3 is 17 residues long. The CDR3 bases are TGCGCCAGCAGCCATGAATCTGGGGGAGGCGGGAACTATGGCTACACCTTC. It codes for CASSHESGGGGNYGYTF.

The chain carries TRBV4-2 and TRBJ2-7; the D gene is possibly TRBD2 (7 bases). The germline V gene encodes CDR1 LGHNA and CDR2 YNFKEQ. The V end lost 8 bases, the J end lost 3 bases, and 14 bases lay between the germline ends. The CDR3 has 13 residues. This CDR3 reads CASRGADVYEQYF. The CDR3 DNA follows: TGTGCCAGCCGGGGGGCTGACGTCTACGAGCAGTACTTC.

In its sample, this clone was seen a few times. The chain is built from TRBV7-2 and TRBJ2-3, with 11 bases matching TRBD2. CDR3 length: 16 amino acids. V shed 4 bases, J shed 2 bases, and the junction held 5 bases outside the gene matches. Germline V gene data show CDR1 as SGHTA and CDR2 as FQGNSA. The CDR3 coding sequence is TGTGCCAGCAGCTCCGCTAGCGGGGGGTACACAGATACGCAGTATTTT. Its protein product is CASSSASGGYTDTQYF. Combining the CDR3 with reference TRBV7-2 and TRBJ2-3 gives the whole variable domain GAGVSQSPSNKVTEKGKDVELRCDPISGHTALYWYRQSLGQGLEFLIYFQGNSAPDKSGLPSDRFSAERTGGSVSTLTIQRTQQEDSAVYLCASSSASGGYTDTQYFGPGTRLTVL.

The chain is built from TRBV5-5 and TRBJ2-2; 8 positions match TRBD1. The germline CDR1 and CDR2 sequences are SGHKS and YYEKEE (reference sequence). J lost 3 bases, V lost 4 bases, and 5 bases had no gene match. The CDR3 spans 15 residues. In DNA, the CDR3 is TGTGCCAGCAGCCCGGGACAGGAGTACACCGGGGAGCTGTTTTTT. This codes for CASSPGQEYTGELFF.

V usage is TRBV6-5 and J usage is TRBJ2-6, with 7 bases lining up with TRBD1. Germline V gene data show CDR1 as MNHEY and CDR2 as SVGAGI. The CDR3 has 15 amino acids. J was trimmed by 0 bases and V by 6 bases; bases with no gene match: 2. The CDR3 DNA follows: TGTGCCAGCAGACCAGGGGGCTCTGGGGCCAACGTCCTGACTTTC. Translating it yields CASRPGGSGANVLTF.

V is TRBV11-2 and J is TRBJ1-2; the match to TRBD1 covers 9 bases. With 2 bases clipped from V and 8 bases from J, the junction kept 6 bases outside the gene matches. Germline CDR1 reads SGHAT; CDR2 reads FQNNGV. This CDR3 is 14 amino acids long. In DNA, the CDR3 is TGTGCCAGCAGCTTAATGGGACAGGGCTCGGGCTACACCTTC. This translates into CASSLMGQGSGYTF.

This clone was recorded many times. The rearrangement links TRBV4-2 to TRBJ2-1; weak D call: TRBD2 (6 bases). CDR3 length: 13 amino acids. The germline CDR1 and CDR2 sequences are LGHNA and YNFKEQ. The germline V and J ends were trimmed by 4 bases and 6 bases, with 10 bases remaining between them. The CDR3: CASSPTSFNEQFF. The CDR3 DNA reads as TGTGCCAGCAGCCCAACTAGCTTCAATGAGCAGTTCTTC.

This chain links TRBV2 with TRBJ2-3; the match to TRBD1 covers 7 bases. Unmatched junction bases numbered 8, after V lost 5 bases and J lost 0 bases. CDR1 is SNHLY, CDR2 FYNNEI, per germline. The CDR3 length is 16 residues. CDR3 sequence (DNA): TGTGCCAGCAGTCCGGGACAGCCGCCTAGCACAGATACGCAGTATTTT. This encodes CASSPGQPPSTDTQYF.

V usage is TRBV15 and J usage is TRBJ1-5; TRBD1 agrees at 8 bases. V was pared by 3 bases and J by 4 bases, with 8 bases of the junction left unmatched. From germline, CDR1 is LNHNV and CDR2 YYDKDF (reference sequence). The CDR3 has 16 residues. The CDR3 loop reads CATSRGPGQGNQPQHF. The CDR3 coding sequence is TGTGCCACCAGCAGGGGACCCGGACAGGGTAATCAGCCCCAGCATTTT.

The V gene is TRBV6-7, the J gene TRBJ2-1, with TRBD1 identical over 7 bases. TRBV6-7 qualifies as an ORF whose function is uncertain. The J segment lost 8 bases and the V segment lost 0 bases, leaving 16 bases of the junction unmatched. The CDR3 spans 18 residues. The CDR3 region is CASSYSMVRQGVYDEQFF. CDR3 DNA sequence: TGTGCCAGCAGTTACTCGATGGTAAGGCAGGGGGTTTATGATGAGCAGTTCTTC.

This chain joins TRBV4-1 and TRBJ2-3; tentative D call: TRBD1 (6 bases). Germline CDR1 is MGHRA and CDR2 is YSYEKL. The CDR3 totals 16 residues. Between the trimmed V and J ends, which lost 1 base and 4 bases, there was a span of 15 bases. The CDR3 coding sequence is TGCGCCAGCAGCCAAGTTTGGCCAGGGGAGCCAGATACGCAGTATTTT. Protein sequence: CASSQVWPGEPDTQYF.

The chain combines TRBV5-1 with TRBJ1-3; D remains ambiguous. Germline V gene lookup returns CDR1 SGHRS and CDR2 YFSETQ. This CDR3 is built from 14 residues. The ends were cut back, 0 bases at V and 4 bases at J, with 8 bases in the middle. The CDR3 region is CASSLDREGNTIYF. The CDR3, as DNA: TGCGCCAGCAGCTTGGACAGAGAAGGAAACACCATATATTTT.

The chain couples TRBV7-2 to TRBJ1-4; 8 nucleotides agree with TRBD1. The ends lost 5 bases at V and 7 bases at J; junction bases unmatched: 6. The CDR3 totals 14 residues. Germline V lookup: CDR1 SGHTA, CDR2 FQGNSA. The CDR3 spells CASSERTGIEKLFF. CDR3 coding DNA: TGTGCCAGCAGCGAAAGGACAGGGATTGAAAAACTGTTTTTT.

V and J are TRBV4-1 and TRBJ1-1, with TRBD1 as a possible D gene (6 bases). The CDR3 totals 13 residues. Per the germline V gene, CDR1 is MGHRA and CDR2 is YSYEKL. V lost 8 bases, J lost 5 bases, and 15 bases lay in between. CDR3 DNA sequence: TGCGCCAGCGGCAGGGGATTATCAACTGAAGCTTTCTTT. It codes for CASGRGLSTEAFF.